Shown below are 19 T cell receptor beta chains from a single sample sequenced in a study of OX40 agonist ivuxolimab in advanced cancers. The table came from immunoSEQ multiplex PCR; TCRdb's copy has only in-frame clones and leaves some out. Of 45,000 to 60,000 clones listed, over 75% are singletons. The sequencing here drew on CD4+ or CD8+ T cells sorted from blood, taken in a trial of the OX40 agonist ivuxolimab. These receptors all stem from an adult with an advanced solid tumor such as melanoma, head and neck, liver or kidney cancer.

The gene calls are TRBV7-9 and TRBJ2-7; 9 bases are a match to TRBD2. Germline V gene data show CDR1 as SEHNR and CDR2 as FQNEAQ (reference sequence). The CDR3 runs 16 residues. The ends lost 5 bases at V and 1 base at J; junction bases unmatched: 9. As DNA, the CDR3 is TGTGCCAGCAGCCCATGGGTTAGCGGGAGTTCCTACGAGCAGTACTTC. It yields the protein CASSPWVSGSSYEQYF.

The chain combines TRBV18 with TRBJ1-4, with D unresolved. Germline lookup yields CDR1 KGHSH and CDR2 LQKENI. V was trimmed by 4 bases and J by 8 bases, leaving 11 bases between them. The CDR3 runs 13 residues. The CDR3 DNA reads as TGTGCCAGCTCACTCGGGCTTGGAGAAAAACTGTTTTTT. It encodes CASSLGLGEKLFF.

This chain joins TRBV25-1 and TRBJ1-1; 12 bases line up with TRBD1. The CDR3 covers 15 residues. In germline, CDR1 is MGHDK, CDR2 SYGVNS. Trimming cost V 8 bases and J 2 bases; bases outside gene matches: 6. The CDR3 loop is CASSGQGASNTEAFF. CDR3 coding DNA: TGTGCCAGCTCGGGACAGGGGGCGTCCAACACTGAAGCTTTCTTT. The full variable domain, completed using reference TRBV25-1 and TRBJ1-1, is EADIYQTPRYLVIGTGKKITLECSQTMGHDKMYWYQQDPGMELHLIHYSYGVNSTEKGDLSSESTVSRIRTEHFPLTLESARPSHTSQYLCASSGQGASNTEAFFGQGTRLTVV.

This clone was counted ten times or more. This chain connects TRBV6-6 to TRBJ1-2, with D possibly matching TRBD1 (5 bases). The V gene's germline CDR1 is MNHNY and CDR2 SVGAGI (reference sequence). This CDR3 is 13 amino acids long. The V end lost 4 bases, the J end lost 8 bases, and 14 bases lay between the germline ends. The CDR3 reads CASSLDQGEGYTF. In DNA, the CDR3 is TGTGCCAGCAGTTTGGATCAGGGAGAAGGCTACACCTTC.

The chain has TRBV6-1 and TRBJ1-2, with D unclear. Germline CDR1 is MNHNS and CDR2 is SASEGT. The V end lost 6 bases, the J end lost 6 bases, and 14 bases lay between the germline ends. The CDR3 spans 13 residues. The CDR3 spells CASRLDPRDGYTF. The CDR3 DNA reads TGTGCCAGCAGGCTGGACCCCCGGGATGGCTACACCTTC.

The rearrangement joins TRBV6-5 to TRBJ2-6; D is uncertain. Trimming took off 7 bases at V and 1 base at J, with 5 bases between the two ends. CDR1 is MNHEY, CDR2 SVGAGI, per germline. The CDR3 loop spans 13 amino acids. CDR3 sequence reads: CASTKSGANVLTF. CDR3 DNA: TGTGCCAGCACCAAATCTGGGGCCAACGTCCTGACTTTC.

The CDR3 here is CASSSSTSGNYNEQFF. The CDR3 DNA reads as TGTGCCAGCAGTTCCAGTACTAGCGGGAATTACAATGAGCAGTTCTTC. The chain combines TRBV27 with TRBJ2-1; 10 bases align to TRBD2. Germline V gene sequence: CDR1 MNHEY, CDR2 SMNVEV (reference sequence). Germline trimming cut 4 bases from V and 4 bases from J; bases unmatched to any gene: 7. This CDR3 is built from 16 residues.

The V gene is TRBV2, the J gene TRBJ2-7; TRBD2 matches at 10 bases. Germline V gives CDR1 SNHLY, CDR2 FYNNEI. The CDR3 totals 16 residues. Trimming took 2 bases from V and 5 from J; bases not matched to a gene: 9. CDR3 amino acids: CASSESRLAGAHEQYF. The CDR3 DNA is TGTGCCAGCAGTGAATCCCGACTAGCGGGCGCCCACGAGCAGTACTTC.

This chain connects TRBV5-4 to TRBJ2-1; a possible D gene is TRBD2 (6 bases). Germline V gene sequence: CDR1 SGHNT, CDR2 YYREEE (reference sequence). The CDR3 spans 16 residues. The V and J ends lost 4 bases and 0 bases respectively, with 14 bases between them. CDR3 nucleotides: TGTGCCAGCAGCCGAAGCGGGCCCCGCTCCTACAATGAGCAGTTCTTC. Protein sequence: CASSRSGPRSYNEQFF.

V usage is TRBV6-1 and J usage is TRBJ1-1; D possibly corresponds to TRBD1 (6 bases). The germline V gene has CDR1 MNHNS and CDR2 SASEGT. The CDR3 contains 13 residues. Trimming cost V 2 bases and J 3 bases, with 7 bases left between them. The CDR3 region is CASSEQGHTEAFF. In DNA form, the CDR3 reads TGTGCCAGCAGTGAACAGGGGCACACTGAAGCTTTCTTT.

The V call is TRBV6-5, the J call TRBJ1-1; 7 positions match TRBD1. The germline V gene has CDR1 MNHEY and CDR2 SVGAGI. The CDR3 length is 13 residues. V lost 6 bases, J lost 4 bases, and 5 bases stayed unmatched. The CDR3 DNA follows: TGTGCCAGCAGAAACAGGGGATTCACTGAAGCTTTCTTT. As protein: CASRNRGFTEAFF.

The chain carries TRBV7-6 and TRBJ2-3; 7 positions match TRBD1. The CDR3 loop spans 17 amino acids. Trimming at V came to 1 base and at J to 5 bases, leaving 12 bases not matched to a gene. Germline V gives CDR1 SGHVS, CDR2 FNYEAQ. The CDR3 loop is CASSLGGRGSYGDTQYF. The CDR3 DNA sequence: TGTGCCAGCAGCTTAGGGGGCAGGGGGTCTTATGGAGATACGCAGTATTTT.

V and J are TRBV4-2 and TRBJ1-5; D perhaps matches TRBD1 (5 bases). Germline V gene sequence: CDR1 LGHNA, CDR2 YNFKEQ. With 8 bases removed from V and 2 bases from J, the gap between germline ends came to 19 bases. The CDR3 length is 16 residues. The CDR3 region is CASALTPGSGNQPQHF. In nucleotides, the CDR3 is TGTGCCAGCGCCTTAACGCCAGGGTCAGGCAATCAGCCCCAGCATTTT.

The rearrangement uses TRBV19 and TRBJ2-4; tentatively, D is TRBD2 (6 bases). Trimming shortened V by 4 bases and J by 10 bases, and 11 bases separated the two germline ends. There are 12 residues in the CDR3. CDR1 is LNHDA, CDR2 SQIVND, per germline (reference sequence). CDR3 nucleotides: TGTGCCAGTAGTACCTCAGGAGGGATTCAGTACTTC. Encoded protein: CASSTSGGIQYF.

The chain joins TRBV18 to TRBJ1-4; possible D gene TRBD1, 6 bases. This CDR3 has 17 residues. Germline V gives CDR1 KGHSH, CDR2 LQKENI. V lost 4 bases to trimming and J lost 0 bases, with 15 bases between them. The CDR3: CASSQTTGYTTNEKLFF. The CDR3 DNA follows: TGTGCCAGCTCACAAACGACAGGCTATACAACTAATGAAAAACTGTTTTTT.

V gene TRBV4-3 combines with J gene TRBJ1-6, with D tentatively TRBD1 (5 bases). The CDR3 contains 20 residues. Trimming removed 0 bases at V and 6 bases at J, with 24 bases between. From germline, CDR1 is LGHNA and CDR2 YSLEER. The CDR3 spells CASSQEGIRGPRRANSPLHF. The CDR3 DNA is TGCGCCAGCAGCCAAGAGGGGATTAGGGGACCCCGCCGCGCTAATTCACCCCTCCACTTT.

This chain uses TRBV7-9 with TRBJ1-2, with D perhaps TRBD1 (6 bases). The CDR3 consists of 17 residues. The ends were cut back, 2 bases at V and 8 bases at J, with 24 bases in the middle. Looked up from germline, CDR1 is SEHNR and CDR2 is FQNEAQ (reference sequence). DNA of the CDR3: TGTGCCAGCAGCTTACTCAACCGGGGGCCTCCCGGGCACGGCTACACCTTC. Encoded protein: CASSLLNRGPPGHGYTF. The complete variable domain, with remaining parts taken from reference TRBV7-9 and TRBJ1-2, reads DTGVSQNPRHKITKRGQNVTFRCDPISEHNRLYWYRQTLGQGPEFLTYFQNEAQLEKSRLLSDRFSAERPKGSFSTLEIQRTEQGDSAMYLCASSLLNRGPPGHGYTFGSGTRLTVV.

This clone showed up many times. The chain recombines TRBV19 with TRBJ2-2; no definite D call. Germline V CDR1 and CDR2: LNHDA, SQIVND (reference sequence). This CDR3 has 13 residues. Trimming pared 6 bases from V and 0 bases from J, leaving 5 bases between. DNA for the CDR3: TGTGCCAGTAGCGATACGAACACCGGGGAGCTGTTTTTT. Its protein is CASSDTNTGELFF.

The chain carries TRBV6-5 and TRBJ2-5; D tentatively fits TRBD1 or TRBD2 (5 bases each). Germline CDR1 MNHEY, CDR2 SVGAGI. Trimming left V 0 bases short and J 5 bases short, with 10 bases between. The CDR3 sequence is 14 residues long. This chain's CDR3 is CASSYSRGVETQYF. Here the CDR3 DNA reads TGTGCCAGCAGTTACTCGAGAGGGGTCGAGACCCAGTACTTC.